This section outlines one T cell receptor beta chain sequence together with its context. This CDR3 is built from 16 residues. Germline values: CDR1 SEHNR, CDR2 FQNEAQ (reference sequence). The V segment lost 6 bases and the J segment 4 bases; nucleotides outside the gene matches: 9. This entry comes from a study of blood T cell repertoires in COVID-19. Turning to the study itself: Spain, Italy and the United States supplied samples that represented acute and convalescent COVID-19. T cells, B-cell-depleted T cells, or PBMCs supplied cDNA or gDNA.

As processed by the authors: Estimated nucleated cell counts came from reference gene primer amplification. Sequenced by immunoSEQ multiplex PCR; TCRdb stores in-frame clones only, minus some. That table is the source of V, J and clone size, and D and trimming were worked out from the DNA. The sample includes about 250,000 clones, approximately 80% of them seen just once. The receptor was isolated from a woman between 40 and 55 years old with active or convalescent COVID-19. The chain is built from TRBV7-9 and TRBJ2-3; 11 positions match TRBD2. The sample comprised peripheral blood. The CDR3 bases are TGTGCCAGCAGTACGCGACTAGCGGGGCCCCCAGATACGCAGTATTTT. Its protein is CASSTRLAGPPDTQYF. Full variable domain (rest looked up from reference TRBV7-9 and TRBJ2-3): DTGVSQNPRHKITKRGQNVTFRCDPISEHNRLYWYRQTLGQGPEFLTYFQNEAQLEKSRLLSDRFSAERPKGSFSTLEIQRTEQGDSAMYLCASSTRLAGPPDTQYFGPGTRLTVL.